This T cell receptor (beta chain) was retrieved from a study of early stage breast cancer tumors. Study context: Most invasive tumors, about 80% of the 16, were ER+/PR+/HER2-.

Assay: immunoSEQ multiplex PCR; the TCRdb copy retains only in-frame clones and omits some. This table has 69,000 or so clones, approximately 80% appearing once. Note on this clone: Its antigen is not identified.

This CDR3 spans 15 amino acids. Germline CDR1 is SNHLY and CDR2 is FYNNEI. Between the trimmed V and J ends, which lost 6 bases and 0 bases, there was a span of 12 bases. General study points: Blood repertoires resembled normal breast more than tumor. Unsorted bulk genomic DNA sequencing lacked pairing and functional marker data. Compared with adjacent normal breast, tumors showed roughly 2.5-fold denser, more clonal T cells.

This sequence joins TRBV2 and TRBJ1-5; D not resolved. The TCR originated in a middle-aged person with breast cancer. Input material: blood. CDR3 in amino acids: CASRSSTYSNQPQHF. The CDR3 nucleotides read TGTGCCAGCAGGAGTTCAACCTATAGCAATCAGCCCCAGCATTTT.